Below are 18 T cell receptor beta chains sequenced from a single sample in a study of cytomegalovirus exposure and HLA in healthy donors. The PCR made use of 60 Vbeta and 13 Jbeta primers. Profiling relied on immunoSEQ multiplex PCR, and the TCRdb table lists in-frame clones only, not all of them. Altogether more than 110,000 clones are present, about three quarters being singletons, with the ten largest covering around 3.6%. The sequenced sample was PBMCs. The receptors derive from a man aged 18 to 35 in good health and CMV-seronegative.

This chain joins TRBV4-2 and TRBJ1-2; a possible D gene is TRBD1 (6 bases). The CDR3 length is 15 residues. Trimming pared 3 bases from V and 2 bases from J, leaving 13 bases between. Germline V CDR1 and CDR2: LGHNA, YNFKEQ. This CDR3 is CASSQAQGSNYGYTF. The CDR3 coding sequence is TGTGCCAGCAGCCAGGCCCAGGGGTCCAACTATGGCTACACCTTC.

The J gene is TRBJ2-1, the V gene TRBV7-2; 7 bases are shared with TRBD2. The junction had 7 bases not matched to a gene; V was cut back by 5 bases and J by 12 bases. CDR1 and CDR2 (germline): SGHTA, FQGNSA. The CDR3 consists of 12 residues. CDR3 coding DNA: TGTGCCAGCAGCACTATGTGGGGGGGGCAGTTCTTC. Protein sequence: CASSTMWGGQFF.

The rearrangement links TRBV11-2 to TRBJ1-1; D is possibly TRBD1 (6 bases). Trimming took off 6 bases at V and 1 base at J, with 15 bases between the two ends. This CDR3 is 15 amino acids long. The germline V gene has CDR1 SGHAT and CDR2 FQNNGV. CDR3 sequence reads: CASSNLGHQNTEAFF. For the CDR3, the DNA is TGTGCCAGCAGTAATCTGGGACACCAGAACACTGAAGCTTTCTTT.

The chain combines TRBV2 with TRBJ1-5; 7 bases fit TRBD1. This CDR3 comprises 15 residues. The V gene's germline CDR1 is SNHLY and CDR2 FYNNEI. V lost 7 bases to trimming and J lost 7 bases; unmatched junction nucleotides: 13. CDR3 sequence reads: CASTGTVGGRQPQHF. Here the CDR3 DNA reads TGTGCCAGCACCGGGACAGTGGGGGGCCGACAGCCCCAGCATTTT.

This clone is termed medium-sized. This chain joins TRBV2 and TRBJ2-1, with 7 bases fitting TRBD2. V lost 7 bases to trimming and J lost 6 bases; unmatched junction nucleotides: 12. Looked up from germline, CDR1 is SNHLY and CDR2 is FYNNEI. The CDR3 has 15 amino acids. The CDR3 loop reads CASTYKAGSSNEQFF. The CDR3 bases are TGTGCCAGCACCTATAAAGCGGGGTCTTCCAATGAGCAGTTCTTC.

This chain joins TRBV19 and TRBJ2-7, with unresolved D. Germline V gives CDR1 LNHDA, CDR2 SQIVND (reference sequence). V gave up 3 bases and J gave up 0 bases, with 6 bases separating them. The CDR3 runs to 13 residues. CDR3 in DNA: TGTGCCAGTAGTATTGTTCTCTCCTACGAGCAGTACTTC. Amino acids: CASSIVLSYEQYF. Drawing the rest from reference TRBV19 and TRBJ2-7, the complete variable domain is DGGITQSPKYLFRKEGQNVTLSCEQNLNHDAMYWYRQDPGQGLRLIYYSQIVNDFQKGDIAEGYSVSREKKESFPLTVTSAQKNPTAFYLCASSIVLSYEQYFGPGTRLTVT.

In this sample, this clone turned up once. In nucleotides, the CDR3 is TGTGCCAGCAGCTCGAAGGACAGGACCCAAGAGACCCAGTACTTC. Protein: CASSSKDRTQETQYF. The rearrangement links TRBV5-6 to TRBJ2-5; 7 bases are a match to TRBD1. The germline V gene encodes CDR1 SGHDT and CDR2 YYEEEE. After removal of 3 bases from V and 1 base from J, the junction contained 6 bases not matched to a gene. CDR3 length equals 15 residues.

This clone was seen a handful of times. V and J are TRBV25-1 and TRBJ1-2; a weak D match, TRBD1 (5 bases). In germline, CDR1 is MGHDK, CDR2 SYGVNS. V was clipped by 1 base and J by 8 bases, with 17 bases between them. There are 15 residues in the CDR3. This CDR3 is CASSESGRELSGYTF. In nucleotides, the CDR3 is TGTGCCAGCAGTGAATCGGGCAGGGAACTAAGCGGCTACACCTTC.

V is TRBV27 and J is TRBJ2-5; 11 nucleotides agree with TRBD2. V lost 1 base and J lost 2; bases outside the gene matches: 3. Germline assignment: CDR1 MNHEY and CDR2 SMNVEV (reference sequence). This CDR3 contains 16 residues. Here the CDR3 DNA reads TGTGCCAGCAGTTTATTGGCTAGCGGGGGGCAAGAGACCCAGTACTTC. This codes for CASSLLASGGQETQYF.

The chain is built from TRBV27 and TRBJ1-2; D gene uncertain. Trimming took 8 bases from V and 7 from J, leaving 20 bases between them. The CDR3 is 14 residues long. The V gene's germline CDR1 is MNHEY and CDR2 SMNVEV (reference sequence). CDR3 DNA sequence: TGTGCCAGCTCCCCTCCGGGGTCTGTTGGTGGCTACACCTTC. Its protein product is CASSPPGSVGGYTF.

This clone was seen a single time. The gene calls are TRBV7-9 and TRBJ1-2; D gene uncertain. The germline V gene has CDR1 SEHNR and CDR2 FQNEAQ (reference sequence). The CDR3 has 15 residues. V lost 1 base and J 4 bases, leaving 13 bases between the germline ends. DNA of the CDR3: TGTGCCAGCAGCTTAGGCGAGGGAAGTCCCTATGGCTACACCTTC. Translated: CASSLGEGSPYGYTF.

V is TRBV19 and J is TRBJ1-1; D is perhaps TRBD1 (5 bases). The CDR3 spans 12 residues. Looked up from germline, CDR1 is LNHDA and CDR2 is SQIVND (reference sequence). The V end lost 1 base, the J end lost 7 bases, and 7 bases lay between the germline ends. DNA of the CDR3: TGTGCCAGTAGTATAGGGGGGGTTGAAGCTTTCTTT. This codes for CASSIGGVEAFF.

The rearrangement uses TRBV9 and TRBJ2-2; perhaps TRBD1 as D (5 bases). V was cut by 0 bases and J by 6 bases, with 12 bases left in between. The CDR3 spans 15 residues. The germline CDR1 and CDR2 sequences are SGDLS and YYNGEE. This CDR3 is CASSVVGQGAGELFF. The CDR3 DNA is TGTGCCAGCAGCGTAGTGGGGCAAGGTGCCGGGGAGCTGTTTTTT. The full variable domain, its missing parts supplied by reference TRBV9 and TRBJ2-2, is DSGVTQTPKHLITATGQRVTLRCSPRSGDLSVYWYQQSLDQGLQFLIQYYNGEERAKGNILERFSAQQFPDLHSELNLSSLELGDSALYFCASSVVGQGAGELFFGEGSRLTVL.

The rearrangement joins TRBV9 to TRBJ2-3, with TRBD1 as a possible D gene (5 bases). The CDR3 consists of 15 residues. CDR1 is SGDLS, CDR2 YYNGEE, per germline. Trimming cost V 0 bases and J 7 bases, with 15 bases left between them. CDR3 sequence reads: CASSVGWQGRNTQYF. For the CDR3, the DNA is TGTGCCAGCAGCGTAGGTTGGCAGGGCAGGAATACGCAGTATTTT.

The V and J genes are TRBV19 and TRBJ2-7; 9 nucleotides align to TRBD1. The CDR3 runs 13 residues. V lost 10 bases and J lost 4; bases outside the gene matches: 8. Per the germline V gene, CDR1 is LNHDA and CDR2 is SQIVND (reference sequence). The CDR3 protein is CATAGTGMYEQYF. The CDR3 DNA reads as TGTGCCACCGCCGGGACAGGGATGTACGAGCAGTACTTC.

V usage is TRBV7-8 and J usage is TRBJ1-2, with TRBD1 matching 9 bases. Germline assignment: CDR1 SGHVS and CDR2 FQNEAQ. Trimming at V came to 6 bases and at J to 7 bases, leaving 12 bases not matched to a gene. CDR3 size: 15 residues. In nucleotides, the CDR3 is TGTGCCAGCAGTATACTGGGGACAGGGATGGGTGGCTACACCTTC. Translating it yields CASSILGTGMGGYTF.

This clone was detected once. The CDR3 DNA reads as TGTGCCAGCAGCCAATTTGAGTTTGCCTACGAGCAGTACTTC. Translated, it gives CASSQFEFAYEQYF. V is TRBV14 and J is TRBJ2-7; D is unclear. V lost 2 bases, J lost 2 bases, and 10 bases lay in between. Germline V CDR1 and CDR2: SGHDN, FVKESK. The CDR3 is 14 residues long.

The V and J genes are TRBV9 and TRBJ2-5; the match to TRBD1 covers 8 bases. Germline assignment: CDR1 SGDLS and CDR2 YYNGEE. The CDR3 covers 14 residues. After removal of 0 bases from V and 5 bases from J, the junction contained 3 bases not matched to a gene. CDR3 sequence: CASSVEGQDETQYF. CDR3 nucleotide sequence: TGTGCCAGCAGCGTAGAGGGACAGGATGAGACCCAGTACTTC.